These 7 T cell receptor beta chains came from one sample sequenced in a study of blood T cells in healthy people across ages. Together with a sample-barcoded 5' primer, a J-beta primer mix was included in a second PCR lasting about 7 to 12 cycles. Using its own MiXCR run on the 5' RACE reads, TCRdb lists one record per CDR3 protein. The profile shows around 1.5 million distinct CDR3 sequences, approximately 32% of them singletons. The sample taken for sequencing was blood. The source of these receptors is a woman in her 30s in good health.

This chain joins TRBV10-2 and TRBJ1-5; D remains unclear. The CDR3 extends over 17 amino acids. The V end was cut by 6 bases, the J end by 3 bases, with 21 bases between. The germline V gene has CDR1 WSHSY and CDR2 SAAADI. CDR3 DNA sequence: TGCGCCAGCAGAGGAGACGGAACCGGGCCCTTCAATCAGCCCCAGCATTTT. Translating gives CASRGDGTGPFNQPQHF.

This chain connects TRBV28 to TRBJ1-5, with TRBD1 matching 8 bases. Germline V CDR1 and CDR2: MDHEN, SYDVKM. This CDR3 comprises 15 residues. The J segment lost 6 bases and the V segment lost 5 bases, leaving 9 bases of the junction unmatched. This CDR3 is CASSRGQGALQPQHF. CDR3 nucleotide sequence: TGTGCCAGCAGTAGGGGGCAGGGGGCGCTTCAGCCCCAGCATTTT.

This clonotype turned up a few times. This sequence joins TRBV28 and TRBJ1-2; the D gene is possibly TRBD1 (5 bases). The germline CDR1 and CDR2 sequences are MDHEN and SYDVKM. The V and J ends lost 5 bases and 6 bases respectively, with 16 bases between them. This CDR3 contains 14 residues. As DNA, the CDR3 is TGTGCCAGCAGTCCCCCCGGGACGTGGAATGGCTACACCTTC. This translates into CASSPPGTWNGYTF.

This sequence joins TRBV12-3 or TRBV12-4 and TRBJ1-6; TRBD1 matches at 8 bases. The ends lost 8 bases at V and 5 bases at J; junction bases unmatched: 8. The CDR3 totals 15 residues. The CDR3 sequence is CASQYTGGHNSPLHF. CDR3 bases: TGTGCCAGCCAATATACAGGGGGTCATAATTCACCCCTCCACTTT.

J is TRBJ1-2 and V is TRBV6-4; unclear D gene. V lost 9 bases, J lost 4 bases, and 12 bases lay in between. Germline values: CDR1 MRHNA, CDR2 SNTAGT. The CDR3 consists of 12 residues. CDR3 sequence (DNA): TGTGCCAGTCCCGGGAGACGCTATGGCTACACCTTC. It specifies CASPGRRYGYTF.

Remarks on this clonotype: An end of the junction differs from the germline gene, which may be a read error. The chain couples TRBV11-2 to TRBJ1-1; D gene ambiguous. Looked up from germline, CDR1 is SGHAT and CDR2 is FQNNGV. The CDR3 runs to 18 residues. The CDR3 is CASSLGGLLRGYSTEVFF. The CDR3 DNA follows: TGTGCCAGCAGCTTAGGGGGTTTATTACGCGGGTACAGTACTGAAGTTTTCTTT.

This chain connects TRBV4-1 to TRBJ1-2, with 8 bases identical to TRBD1. V lost 4 bases and J lost 8; bases outside the gene matches: 9. The germline gives CDR1 MGHRA, CDR2 YSYEKL. The CDR3 covers 14 residues. This CDR3 is CASSRPGQERGYTF. In nucleotides, the CDR3 is TGCGCCAGCAGCCGACCGGGACAGGAGAGGGGCTACACCTTC.